This is a list of T cell receptor beta chains from one sample in a study of beta chain features in type 1 diabetes. Method: immunoSEQ multiplex PCR; TCRdb's copy keeps in-frame clones and lacks some. The sample has around 160,000 clones; 9% are singletons. Sequenced input: central memory CD4+ T cells from blood. The receptors derive from a young woman with type 1 diabetes. Both conserved end residues are part of each CDR3. The D gene is left open where the match is weak. For some rows the clone size is stated as once, few or many, or as a class when expanded; others skip it.

J	V	length	size	D	DNA	CDR3
TRBJ1-2	TRBV7-2	15	-	-	TGTGCCAGCAGCCCCGACAAGCAGGTCGTCGTTGGCTACACCTTC	CASSPDKQVVVGYTF
TRBJ2-5	TRBV28	14	few	-	TGTGCCAGCAGTTTGCAGGGAACGAGGGAGACCCAGTACTTC	CASSLQGTRETQYF
TRBJ2-1	TRBV5-1	14	-	-	TGCGCCAGCAGCTCCAACCAACCCAGGAATGAACAGTTCTTC	CASSSNQPRNEQFF
TRBJ1-1	TRBV11-2	14	-	TRBD1	TGTGCCAGCAGCTTAGTCCAGGGGGGCACTGAAGCTTTCTTT	CASSLVQGGTEAFF
TRBJ2-5	TRBV6-5	15	few	TRBD2	TGTGCCAGCAGTTACGGGACTAGCGGGAGAGAGACCCAGTACTTC	CASSYGTSGRETQYF
TRBJ2-1	TRBV7-6	18	-	-	TGTGCCAGCAGCTTAGATCACCTCAAGGCTGGAGGGTACAATGAGCAGTTCTTC	CASSLDHLKAGGYNEQFF
TRBJ1-2	TRBV15	14	-	-	TGTGCCACCAGCAGAGATCTCAGGGTCTATGGCTACACCTTC	CATSRDLRVYGYTF
TRBJ2-7	TRBV28	14	few	TRBD1	TGTGCCAGCAGGGGACAGGGGGTTTCCTACGAGCAGTACTTC	CASRGQGVSYEQYF
TRBJ2-7	TRBV10-3	15	-	TRBD2	TGTGCCATCAGGGAGACTAGCGGGAGTGCCTACGAGCAGTACTTC	CAIRETSGSAYEQYF
TRBJ1-2	TRBV28	13	few	TRBD1	TGTGCCAGCAGTCTGACAGGGGGTCGTGGCTACACCTTC	CASSLTGGRGYTF
TRBJ2-7	TRBV4-2	13	-	-	TGTGCCAGCAGCCAAAGGAGGCAGGATCGCAGGTACTTC	CASSQRRQDRRYF
TRBJ2-5	TRBV5-1	14	few	-	TGCGCCAGCGCGAGCCGAGGGGGTGAAGAGACCCAGTACTTC	CASASRGGEETQYF
TRBJ2-1	TRBV11-3	15	-	TRBD2	TGTGCCAGCAGCTTTCTACTAGCGGGAGGTAATGAGCAGTTCTTC	CASSFLLAGGNEQFF
TRBJ1-2	TRBV28	13	-	-	TGTGCCAGCAGTTTACGGGGGAACTATGGCTACACCTTC	CASSLRGNYGYTF
TRBJ2-1	TRBV28	16	few	TRBD2	TGTGCCAGCAGTTTATCATTCGCGGGAGGGTGGAGTGAGCAGTTCTTC	CASSLSFAGGWSEQFF
TRBJ2-1	TRBV15	14	few	-	TGTGCCACCAGAGGTGGGAGCTCCTACAATGAGCAGTTCTTC	CATRGGSSYNEQFF
TRBJ1-1	TRBV29-1	13	-	-	TGCAGCGTCCTACAGGGAAGGCGGGTAGAAGCTTTCTTT	CSVLQGRRVEAFF
TRBJ1-1	TRBV2	13	few	-	TGTGCCAGCAGTAACCGGGAGGGAACTGAAGCTTTCTTT	CASSNREGTEAFF
TRBJ2-7	TRBV21-1	10	-	-	TGTGCCAGCCTAATCTACGAGCAGTACTTC	CASLIYEQYF
TRBJ1-2	TRBV30	14	few	-	TGTGCCTGGGGGAAAGGGACAATAAGCTATGGCTACACCTTC	CAWGKGTISYGYTF
TRBJ2-2	TRBV28	14	few	-	TGTGCCAGCAGTTCGGGACAGAACACCGGGGAGCTGTTTTTT	CASSSGQNTGELFF
TRBJ1-2	TRBV11-2	13	-	-	TGTGCCAGCAGCTTAGATCGGTGGAGGGAGCCCACCTTC	CASSLDRWREPTF
TRBJ1-1	TRBV2	13	-	-	TGTGCCAGCAGTGCACAGATGAACACTGAAGCTTTCTTT	CASSAQMNTEAFF
TRBJ1-3	TRBV7-8	15	-	-	TGTGCCAGCAGCTTACTGTTTCAGGGGAGAAACACCATATATTTT	CASSLLFQGRNTIYF
TRBJ2-1	TRBV19	14	few	-	TGTGCCAGTAGTATAGGTATATCTTACAATGAGCAGTTCTTC	CASSIGISYNEQFF
TRBJ2-5	TRBV29-1	13	-	TRBD1	TGCAGCGTTAGACAGGGGGCAGGAGAGACCCAGTACTTC	CSVRQGAGETQYF
TRBJ2-2	TRBV11-3	16	few	TRBD1	TGTGCCAGCAGCTGGCGGGACAGGCTGAACACCGGGGAGCTGTTTTTT	CASSWRDRLNTGELFF
TRBJ2-7	TRBV5-1	13	few	-	TGCGCCAGCAGCTTGGGTGGGCCCAACGAGCAGTACTTC	CASSLGGPNEQYF
TRBJ1-3	TRBV7-9	16	-	TRBD1	TGTGCCAGCAGCTCCCTCTCGGGGACAGCCGGAAACACCATATATTTT	CASSSLSGTAGNTIYF
TRBJ1-2	TRBV11-2	15	few	-	TGTGCCAGCAGCGTCAACCCGACAGGAGGCTATGGCTACACCTTC	CASSVNPTGGYGYTF
TRBJ2-5	TRBV7-3	14	few	-	TGTGCCAGCAGCACCGGGGACAATCGGAAGACCCAGTACTTC	CASSTGDNRKTQYF
TRBJ1-1	TRBV5-1	15	-	-	TGCGCCAGCAGCTTGTTGAGACAGTCTAACACTGAAGCTTTCTTT	CASSLLRQSNTEAFF
TRBJ2-1	TRBV19	17	-	-	TGTGCCAGTAGCGTCAGCCGGAGGGATCACCTTCGCTATGAGCAGTTCTTC	CASSVSRRDHLRYEQFF
TRBJ2-3	TRBV7-3	14	few	TRBD2	TGTGCCAGCAGCCCCCTAGCGGGATCAGATACGCAGTATTTT	CASSPLAGSDTQYF
TRBJ2-5	TRBV7-3	12	-	-	TGTGCCAGCAGCGAGGAGGGGGAGACCCAGTACTTC	CASSEEGETQYF
TRBJ2-2	TRBV4-1	15	-	-	TGTGCCAGCAGCCAAGATACGGGTGGGACCGGGGAGCTGTTTTTT	CASSQDTGGTGELFF
TRBJ2-3	TRBV30	16	-	TRBD1	TGTGCCTGGAGTGTCGGAGGACAGGCCAGCACAGATACGCAGTATTTT	CAWSVGGQASTDTQYF
TRBJ2-5	TRBV11-3	17	-	TRBD2	TGTGCCAGCAGCCCGGGCGGAAACGGGAGGGTTCGGGAGACCCAGTACTTC	CASSPGGNGRVRETQYF
TRBJ1-5	TRBV2	15	-	-	TGTGCCAGCAGTCAACAGAGTAATAGCAATCAGCCCCAGCATTTT	CASSQQSNSNQPQHF
TRBJ2-3	TRBV29-1	15	few	-	TGCAGCGTTGATAGTCTGGGGGGGCGCACAGATACGCAGTATTTT	CSVDSLGGRTDTQYF
TRBJ2-1	TRBV28	15	many	-	TGTGCCAGCAGTCCCCTGAGGAGCTCCTACAATGAGCAGTTCTTC	CASSPLRSSYNEQFF
TRBJ2-7	TRBV7-8	15	few	TRBD2	TGTGCCAGCAGCCCAGTGACTAGCGGGATCTACGAGCAGTACTTC	CASSPVTSGIYEQYF
TRBJ1-4	TRBV29-1	15	few	-	TGCAGCGTTGTAGGATGGCGGGGGGCCAATGAAAAACTGTTTTTT	CSVVGWRGANEKLFF
TRBJ1-4	TRBV29-1	12	many	-	TGCAGCGCCGAGGCCGGGGAAAGAAAACTGTTTTTT	CSAEAGERKLFF
TRBJ2-4	TRBV4-1	20	-	TRBD2	TGCGCCAGCAGTCAGACCTCGGGACTAGCGGGACTGCCTGTTGAGAACATTCAGTACTTC	CASSQTSGLAGLPVENIQYF
TRBJ2-1	TRBV5-1	18	-	TRBD2	TGCGCCAGCAGCTTGGTCCCTCTAACTAGCGGGAGGAAAGATGAGCAGTTCTTC	CASSLVPLTSGRKDEQFF
TRBJ2-2	TRBV18	14	-	TRBD1	TGTGCCAGCAAACAGGGGGCAGACACCGGGGAGCTGTTTTTT	CASKQGADTGELFF
TRBJ2-3	TRBV5-4	14	few	-	TGTGCCAGCGGGTTGGGTCGGGATCGAGATACGCAGTATTTT	CASGLGRDRDTQYF
TRBJ2-1	TRBV28	17	-	TRBD2	TGTGCCAGCAGACCCGGGACTAGCGGGACTTGGTACAATGAGCAGTTCTTC	CASRPGTSGTWYNEQFF
TRBJ1-2	TRBV9	14	-	-	TGTGCCAGCAGCGTAGATCAGGGCAGCTATGGCTACACCTTC	CASSVDQGSYGYTF